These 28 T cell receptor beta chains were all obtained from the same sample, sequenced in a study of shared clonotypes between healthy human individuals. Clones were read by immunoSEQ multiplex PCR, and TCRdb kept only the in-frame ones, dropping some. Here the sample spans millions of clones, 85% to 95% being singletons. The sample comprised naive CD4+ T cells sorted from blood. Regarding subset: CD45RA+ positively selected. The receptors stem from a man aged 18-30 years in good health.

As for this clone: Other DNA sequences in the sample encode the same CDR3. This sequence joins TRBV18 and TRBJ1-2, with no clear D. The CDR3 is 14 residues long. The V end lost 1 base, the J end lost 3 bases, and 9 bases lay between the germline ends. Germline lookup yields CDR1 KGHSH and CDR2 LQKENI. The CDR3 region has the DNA TGTGCCAGCTCACCACTTGGCGGGGACTATGGCTACACCTTC. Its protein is CASSPLGGDYGYTF.

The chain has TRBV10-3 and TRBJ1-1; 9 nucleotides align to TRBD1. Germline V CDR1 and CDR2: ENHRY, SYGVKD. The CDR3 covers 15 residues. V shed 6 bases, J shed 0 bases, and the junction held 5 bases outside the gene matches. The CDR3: CAIRGQGVMNTEAFF. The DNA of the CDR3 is TGTGCCATCAGGGGACAGGGCGTCATGAACACTGAAGCTTTCTTT.

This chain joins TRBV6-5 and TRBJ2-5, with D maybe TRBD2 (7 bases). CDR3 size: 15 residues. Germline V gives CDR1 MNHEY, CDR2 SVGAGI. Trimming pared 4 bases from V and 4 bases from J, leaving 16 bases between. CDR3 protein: CASSSLGGGPETQYF. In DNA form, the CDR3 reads TGTGCCAGCAGTTCCCTGGGCGGGGGCCCAGAGACCCAGTACTTC.

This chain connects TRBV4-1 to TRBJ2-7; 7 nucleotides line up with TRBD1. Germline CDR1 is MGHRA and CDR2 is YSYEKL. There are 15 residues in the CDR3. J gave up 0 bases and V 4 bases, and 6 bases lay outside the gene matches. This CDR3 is CASSPRTGSSYEQYF. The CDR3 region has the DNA TGCGCCAGCAGCCCCAGGACAGGAAGCTCCTACGAGCAGTACTTC.

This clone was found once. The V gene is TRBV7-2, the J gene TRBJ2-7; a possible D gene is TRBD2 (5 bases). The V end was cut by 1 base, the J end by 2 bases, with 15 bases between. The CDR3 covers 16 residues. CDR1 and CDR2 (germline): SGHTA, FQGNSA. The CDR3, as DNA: TGTGCCAGCAGCTTAGGGGTCGGCGGGCATACCTACGAGCAGTACTTC. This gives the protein CASSLGVGGHTYEQYF.

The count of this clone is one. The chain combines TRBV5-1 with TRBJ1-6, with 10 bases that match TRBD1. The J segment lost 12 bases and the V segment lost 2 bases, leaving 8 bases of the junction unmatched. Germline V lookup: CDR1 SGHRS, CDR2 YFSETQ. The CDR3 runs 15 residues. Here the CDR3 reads CASSFEGDRGVPLHF. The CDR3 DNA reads TGCGCCAGCAGCTTCGAAGGGGACAGGGGCGTACCCCTCCACTTT.

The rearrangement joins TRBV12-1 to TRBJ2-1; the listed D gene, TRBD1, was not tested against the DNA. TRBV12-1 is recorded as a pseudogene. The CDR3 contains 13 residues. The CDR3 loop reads CASSFQGSHEQFF. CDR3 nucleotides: TGTGCCAGCAGCTTTCAGGGCTCACATGAGCAGTTCTTC.

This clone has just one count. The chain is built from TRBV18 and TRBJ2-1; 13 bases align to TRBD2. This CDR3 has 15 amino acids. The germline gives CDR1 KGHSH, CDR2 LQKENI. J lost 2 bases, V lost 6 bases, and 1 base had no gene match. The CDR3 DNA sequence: TGTGCCAGCTCTACTAGCGGGGGGGCCTACAATGAGCAGTTCTTC. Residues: CASSTSGGAYNEQFF.

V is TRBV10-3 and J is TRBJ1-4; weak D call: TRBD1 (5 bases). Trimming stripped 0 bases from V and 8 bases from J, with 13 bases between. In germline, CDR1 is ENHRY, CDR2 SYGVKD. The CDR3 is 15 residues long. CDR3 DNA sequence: TGTGCCATCAGTGAGTCTGTGGTACGGGACGAAAAACTGTTTTTT. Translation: CAISESVVRDEKLFF.

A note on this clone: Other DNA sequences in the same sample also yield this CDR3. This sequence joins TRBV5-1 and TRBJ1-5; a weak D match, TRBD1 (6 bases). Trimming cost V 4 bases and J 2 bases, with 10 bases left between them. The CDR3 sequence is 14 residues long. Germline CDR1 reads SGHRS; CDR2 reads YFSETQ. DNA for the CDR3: TGCGCCAGCAGCCCATCAGGGGGCAATCAGCCCCAGCATTTT. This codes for CASSPSGGNQPQHF.

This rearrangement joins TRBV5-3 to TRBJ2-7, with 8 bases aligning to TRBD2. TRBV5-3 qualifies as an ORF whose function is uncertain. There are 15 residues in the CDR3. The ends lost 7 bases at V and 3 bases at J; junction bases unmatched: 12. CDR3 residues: CARAPLAGMYYEQYF. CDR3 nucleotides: TGTGCCAGAGCCCCCCTAGCGGGCATGTACTACGAGCAGTACTTC.

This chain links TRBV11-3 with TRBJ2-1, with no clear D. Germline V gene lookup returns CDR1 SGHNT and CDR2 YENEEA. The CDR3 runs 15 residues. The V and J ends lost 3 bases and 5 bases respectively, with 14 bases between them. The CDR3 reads CASSFWGGGNNEQFF. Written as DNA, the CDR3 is TGTGCCAGCAGCTTTTGGGGTGGTGGTAACAATGAGCAGTTCTTC.

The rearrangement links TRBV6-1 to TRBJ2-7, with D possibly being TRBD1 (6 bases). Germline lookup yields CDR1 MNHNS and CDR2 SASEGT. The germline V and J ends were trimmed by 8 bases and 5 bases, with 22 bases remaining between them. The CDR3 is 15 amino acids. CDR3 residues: CASRGGRGFQNEQYF. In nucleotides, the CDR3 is TGTGCCAGCCGAGGGGGTAGGGGATTTCAGAACGAGCAGTACTTC.

CDR3: CASSVGPMRDEQFF. CDR3 nucleotide sequence: TGTGCCAGCAGCGTAGGGCCTATGAGGGATGAGCAGTTCTTC. The rearrangement uses TRBV7-3 and TRBJ2-1; a possible D gene is TRBD2 (5 bases). Trimming cost V 5 bases and J 8 bases, with 16 bases left between them. This CDR3 has 14 amino acids. Germline lookup yields CDR1 SGHTA and CDR2 FQGTGA.

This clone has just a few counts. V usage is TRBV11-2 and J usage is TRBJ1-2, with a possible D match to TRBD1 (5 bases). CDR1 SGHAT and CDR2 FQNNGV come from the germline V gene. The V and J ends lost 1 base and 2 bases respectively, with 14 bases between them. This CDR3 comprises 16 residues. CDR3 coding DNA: TGTGCCAGCAGCTTAGGGGACCCCTGGCAGAACTATGGCTACACCTTC. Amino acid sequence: CASSLGDPWQNYGYTF.

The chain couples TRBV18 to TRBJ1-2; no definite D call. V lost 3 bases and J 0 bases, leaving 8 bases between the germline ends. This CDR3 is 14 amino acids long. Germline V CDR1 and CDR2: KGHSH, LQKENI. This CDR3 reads CASSPLTANYGYTF. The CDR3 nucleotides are TGTGCCAGCTCACCCTTAACAGCTAACTATGGCTACACCTTC.

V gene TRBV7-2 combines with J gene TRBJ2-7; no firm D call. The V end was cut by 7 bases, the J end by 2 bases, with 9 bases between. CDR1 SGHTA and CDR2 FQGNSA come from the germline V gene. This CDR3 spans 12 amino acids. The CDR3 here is CASTPSPYEQYF. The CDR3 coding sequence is TGTGCCAGCACCCCCTCCCCCTACGAGCAGTACTTC.

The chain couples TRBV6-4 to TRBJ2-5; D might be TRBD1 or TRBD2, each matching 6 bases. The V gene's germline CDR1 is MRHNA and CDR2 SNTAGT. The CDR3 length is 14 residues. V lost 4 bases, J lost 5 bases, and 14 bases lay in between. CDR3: CASSVAARGETQYF. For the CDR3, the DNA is TGTGCCAGCAGTGTAGCGGCGAGGGGGGAGACCCAGTACTTC.

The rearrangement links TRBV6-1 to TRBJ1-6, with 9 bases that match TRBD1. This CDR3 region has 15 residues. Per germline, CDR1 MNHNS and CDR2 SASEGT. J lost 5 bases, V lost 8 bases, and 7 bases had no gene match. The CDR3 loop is CASFTTGGNNSPLHF. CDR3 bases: TGTGCCAGCTTTACGACAGGGGGGAATAATTCACCCCTCCACTTT.

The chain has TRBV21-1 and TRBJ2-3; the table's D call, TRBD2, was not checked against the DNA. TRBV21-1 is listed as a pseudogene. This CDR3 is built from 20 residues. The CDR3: CASSKASKTSGSEKGGSQYF. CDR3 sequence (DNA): TGTGCCAGCAGCAAAGCCTCCAAGACTAGCGGGAGTGAGAAAGGAGGATCGCAGTATTTT.

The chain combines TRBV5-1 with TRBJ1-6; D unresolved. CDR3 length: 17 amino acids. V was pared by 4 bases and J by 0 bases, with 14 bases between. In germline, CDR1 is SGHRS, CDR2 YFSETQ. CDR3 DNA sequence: TGCGCCAGCAGCCCAGGTGCCGTGAGCTCCTATAATTCACCCCTCCACTTT. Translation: CASSPGAVSSYNSPLHF.

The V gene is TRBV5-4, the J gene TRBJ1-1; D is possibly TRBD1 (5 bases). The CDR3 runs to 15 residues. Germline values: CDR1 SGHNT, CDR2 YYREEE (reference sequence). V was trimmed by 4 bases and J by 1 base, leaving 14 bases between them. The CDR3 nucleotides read TGTGCCAGCAGCCCCACAGGTGGGAAGAACACTGAAGCTTTCTTT. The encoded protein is CASSPTGGKNTEAFF. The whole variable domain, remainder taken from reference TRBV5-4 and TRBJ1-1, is ETGVTQSPTHLIKTRGQQVTLRCSSQSGHNTVSWYQQALGQGPQFIFQYYREEENGRGNFPPRFSGLQFPNYSSELNVNALELDDSALYLCASSPTGGKNTEAFFGQGTRLTVV.

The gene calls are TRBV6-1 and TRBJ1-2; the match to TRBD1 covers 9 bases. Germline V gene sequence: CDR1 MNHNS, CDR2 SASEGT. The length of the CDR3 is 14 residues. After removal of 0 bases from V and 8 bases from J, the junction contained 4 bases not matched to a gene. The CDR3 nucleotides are TGTGCCAGCAGTGAAGCGGGACAGGGAGGAGGCTACACCTTC. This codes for CASSEAGQGGGYTF.

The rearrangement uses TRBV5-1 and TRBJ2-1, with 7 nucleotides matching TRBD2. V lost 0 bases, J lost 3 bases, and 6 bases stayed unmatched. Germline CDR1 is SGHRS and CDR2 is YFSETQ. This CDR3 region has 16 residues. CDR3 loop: CASSLAGRGIYNEQFF. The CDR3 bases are TGCGCCAGCAGCTTGGCCGGGCGGGGGATCTACAATGAGCAGTTCTTC.

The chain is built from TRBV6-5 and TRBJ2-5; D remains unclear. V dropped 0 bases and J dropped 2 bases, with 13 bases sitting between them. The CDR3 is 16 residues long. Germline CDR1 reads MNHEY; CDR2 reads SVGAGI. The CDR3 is CASSYSGSGRQETQYF. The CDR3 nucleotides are TGTGCCAGCAGTTACTCCGGGTCAGGTCGACAAGAGACCCAGTACTTC.

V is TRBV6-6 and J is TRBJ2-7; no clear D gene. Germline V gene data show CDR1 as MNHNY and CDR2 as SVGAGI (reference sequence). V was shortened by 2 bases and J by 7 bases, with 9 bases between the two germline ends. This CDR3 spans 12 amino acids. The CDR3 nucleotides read TGTGCCAGCAGTTACCATACGGAGGAGCAGTACTTC. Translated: CASSYHTEEQYF.

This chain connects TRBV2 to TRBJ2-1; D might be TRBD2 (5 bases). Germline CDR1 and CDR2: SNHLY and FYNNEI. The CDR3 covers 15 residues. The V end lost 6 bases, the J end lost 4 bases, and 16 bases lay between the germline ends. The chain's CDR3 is CASSPDWGTYNEQFF. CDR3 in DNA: TGTGCCAGCAGCCCGGACTGGGGAACTTACAATGAGCAGTTCTTC.

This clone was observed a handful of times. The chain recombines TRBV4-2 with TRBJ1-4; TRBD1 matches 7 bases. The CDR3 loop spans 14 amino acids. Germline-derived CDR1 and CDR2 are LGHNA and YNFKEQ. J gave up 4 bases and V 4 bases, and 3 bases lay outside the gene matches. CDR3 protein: CASSRTGLNEKLFF. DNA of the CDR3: TGTGCCAGCAGCCGGACAGGCCTTAATGAAAAACTGTTTTTT.